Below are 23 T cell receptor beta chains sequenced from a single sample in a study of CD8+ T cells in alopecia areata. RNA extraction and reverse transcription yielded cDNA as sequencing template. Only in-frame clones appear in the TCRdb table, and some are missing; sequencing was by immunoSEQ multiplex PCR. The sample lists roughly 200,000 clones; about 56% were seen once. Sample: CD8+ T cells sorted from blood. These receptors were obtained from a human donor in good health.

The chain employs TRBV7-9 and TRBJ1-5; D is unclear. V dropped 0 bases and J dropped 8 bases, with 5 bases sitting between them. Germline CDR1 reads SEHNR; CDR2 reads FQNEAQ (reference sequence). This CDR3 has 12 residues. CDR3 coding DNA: TGTGCCAGCAGCTTAGCCGGAGAGCCCCAGCATTTT. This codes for CASSLAGEPQHF.

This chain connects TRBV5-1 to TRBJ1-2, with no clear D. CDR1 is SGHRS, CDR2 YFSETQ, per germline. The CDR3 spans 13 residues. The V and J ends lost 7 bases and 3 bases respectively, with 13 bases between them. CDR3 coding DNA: TGCGCCAGCCGGAGCCAGGAGGACTATGGCTACACCTTC. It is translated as CASRSQEDYGYTF.

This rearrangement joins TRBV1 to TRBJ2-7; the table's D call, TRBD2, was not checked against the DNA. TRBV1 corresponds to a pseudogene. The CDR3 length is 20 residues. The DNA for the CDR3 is TGCACCAGCAGCCAAACCCGCTTGCCCCCTAGCGGGCGCTCTCTCTACGAGCAGTACTTC. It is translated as CTSSQTRLPPSGRSLYEQYF.

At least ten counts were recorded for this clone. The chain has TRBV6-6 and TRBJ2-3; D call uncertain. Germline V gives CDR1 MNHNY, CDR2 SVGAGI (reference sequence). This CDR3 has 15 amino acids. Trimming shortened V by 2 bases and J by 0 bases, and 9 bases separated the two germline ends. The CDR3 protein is CASSYHLDSTDTQYF. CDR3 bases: TGTGCCAGCAGTTACCACCTAGACAGCACAGATACGCAGTATTTT.

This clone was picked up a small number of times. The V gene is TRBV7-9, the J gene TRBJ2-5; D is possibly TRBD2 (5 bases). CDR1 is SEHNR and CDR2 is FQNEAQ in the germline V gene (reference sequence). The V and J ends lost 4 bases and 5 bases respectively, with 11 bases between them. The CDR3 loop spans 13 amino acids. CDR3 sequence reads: CASSSQRGETQYF. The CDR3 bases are TGTGCCAGCAGCTCCCAAAGAGGGGAGACCCAGTACTTC.

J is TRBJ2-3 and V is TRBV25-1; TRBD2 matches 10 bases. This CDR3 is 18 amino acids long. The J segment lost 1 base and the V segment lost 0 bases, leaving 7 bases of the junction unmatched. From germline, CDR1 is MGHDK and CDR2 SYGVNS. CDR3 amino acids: CASSEYGRLAGGTDTQYF. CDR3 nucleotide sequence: TGTGCCAGCAGTGAATATGGTAGGCTAGCGGGGGGCACAGATACGCAGTATTTT.

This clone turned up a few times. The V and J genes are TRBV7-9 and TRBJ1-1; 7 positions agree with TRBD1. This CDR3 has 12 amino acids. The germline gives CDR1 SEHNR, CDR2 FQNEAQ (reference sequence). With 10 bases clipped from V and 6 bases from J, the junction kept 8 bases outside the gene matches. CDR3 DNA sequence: TGTGCCACCACAGGGGAAGACGCTGAAGCTTTCTTT. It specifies CATTGEDAEAFF.

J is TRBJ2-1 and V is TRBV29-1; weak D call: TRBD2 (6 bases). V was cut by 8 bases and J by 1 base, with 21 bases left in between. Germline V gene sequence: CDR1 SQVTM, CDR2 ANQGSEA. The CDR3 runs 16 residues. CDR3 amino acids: CSLYDVVADSYNEQFF. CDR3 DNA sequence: TGCAGCCTCTACGATGTAGTAGCGGATTCCTACAATGAGCAGTTCTTC.

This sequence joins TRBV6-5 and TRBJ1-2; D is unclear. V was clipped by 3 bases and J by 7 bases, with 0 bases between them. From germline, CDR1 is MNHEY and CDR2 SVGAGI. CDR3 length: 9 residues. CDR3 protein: CASSYGYTF. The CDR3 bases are TGTGCCAGCAGTTATGGCTACACCTTC.

CDR3 sequence: CASGLMTALQETQYF. The CDR3 DNA sequence: TGTGCTAGTGGTTTGATGACAGCCCTCCAAGAGACCCAGTACTTC. The chain employs TRBV12-5 and TRBJ2-5; D is possibly TRBD1 (5 bases). The CDR3 spans 15 residues. CDR1 is LGHNT, CDR2 FRNRAP, per germline. V was trimmed by 2 bases and J by 1 base, leaving 11 bases between them.

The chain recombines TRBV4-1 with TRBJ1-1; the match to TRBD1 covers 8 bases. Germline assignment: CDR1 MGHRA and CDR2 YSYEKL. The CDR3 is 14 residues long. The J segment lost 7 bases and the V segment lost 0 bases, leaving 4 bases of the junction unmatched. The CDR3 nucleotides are TGCGCCAGCAGCCAAGAGGGACAGGCCCATGAAGCTTTCTTT. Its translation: CASSQEGQAHEAFF.

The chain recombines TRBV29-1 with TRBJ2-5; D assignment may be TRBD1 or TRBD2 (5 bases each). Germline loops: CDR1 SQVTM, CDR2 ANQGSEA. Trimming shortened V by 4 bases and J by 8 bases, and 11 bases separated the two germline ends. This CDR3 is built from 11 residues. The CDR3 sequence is CSVADGGTQYF. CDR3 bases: TGCAGCGTTGCCGATGGGGGAACCCAGTACTTC.

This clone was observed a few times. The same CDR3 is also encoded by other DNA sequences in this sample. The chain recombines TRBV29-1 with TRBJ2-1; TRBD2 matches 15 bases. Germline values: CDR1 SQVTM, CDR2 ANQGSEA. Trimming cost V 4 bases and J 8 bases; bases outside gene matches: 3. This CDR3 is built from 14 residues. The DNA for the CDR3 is TGCAGCGTTGTGGGACTAGCGGGGGGCTATGAGCAGTTCTTC. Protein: CSVVGLAGGYEQFF.

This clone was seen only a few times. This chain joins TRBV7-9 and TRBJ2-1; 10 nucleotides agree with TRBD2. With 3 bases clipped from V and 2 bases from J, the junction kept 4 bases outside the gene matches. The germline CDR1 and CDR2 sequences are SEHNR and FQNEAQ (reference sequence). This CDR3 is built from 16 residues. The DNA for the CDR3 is TGTGCCAGCAGCTTCGTGAGCGGGGGGGCCTACAATGAGCAGTTCTTC. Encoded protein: CASSFVSGGAYNEQFF.

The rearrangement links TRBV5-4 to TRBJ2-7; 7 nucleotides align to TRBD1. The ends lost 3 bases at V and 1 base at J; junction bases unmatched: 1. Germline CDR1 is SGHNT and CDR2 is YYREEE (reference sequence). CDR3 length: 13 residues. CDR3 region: CASSWDSSYEQYF. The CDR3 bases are TGTGCCAGCAGCTGGGACAGTTCCTACGAGCAGTACTTC. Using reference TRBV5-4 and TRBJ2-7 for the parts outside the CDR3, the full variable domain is ETGVTQSPTHLIKTRGQQVTLRCSSQSGHNTVSWYQQALGQGPQFIFQYYREEENGRGNFPPRFSGLQFPNYSSELNVNALELDDSALYLCASSWDSSYEQYFGPGTRLTVT.

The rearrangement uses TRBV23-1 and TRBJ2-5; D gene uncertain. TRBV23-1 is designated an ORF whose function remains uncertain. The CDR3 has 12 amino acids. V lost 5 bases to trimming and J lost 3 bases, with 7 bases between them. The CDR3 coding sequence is TGCGCCAGCAGTTTTGGGGAAGAGACCCAGTACTTC. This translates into CASSFGEETQYF.

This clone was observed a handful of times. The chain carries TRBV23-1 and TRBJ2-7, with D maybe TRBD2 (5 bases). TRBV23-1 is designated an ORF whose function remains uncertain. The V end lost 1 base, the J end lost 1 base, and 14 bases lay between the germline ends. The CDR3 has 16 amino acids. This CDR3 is CASSQYRFRGSYEQYF. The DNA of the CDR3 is TGCGCCAGCAGTCAATATCGTTTTCGGGGATCCTACGAGCAGTACTTC.

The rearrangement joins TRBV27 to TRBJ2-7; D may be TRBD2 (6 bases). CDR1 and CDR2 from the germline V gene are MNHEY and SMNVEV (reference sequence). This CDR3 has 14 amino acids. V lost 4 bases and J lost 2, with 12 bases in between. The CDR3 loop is CASSSRDFPYEQYF. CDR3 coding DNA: TGTGCCAGCAGTTCCAGGGACTTCCCCTACGAGCAGTACTTC.

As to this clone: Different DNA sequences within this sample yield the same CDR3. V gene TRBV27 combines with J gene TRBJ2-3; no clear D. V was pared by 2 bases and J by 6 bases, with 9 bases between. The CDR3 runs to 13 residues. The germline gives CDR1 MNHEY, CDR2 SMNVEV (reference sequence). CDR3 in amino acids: CASSLSVADTQYF. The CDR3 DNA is TGTGCCAGCAGTTTAAGTGTCGCGGATACGCAGTATTTT.

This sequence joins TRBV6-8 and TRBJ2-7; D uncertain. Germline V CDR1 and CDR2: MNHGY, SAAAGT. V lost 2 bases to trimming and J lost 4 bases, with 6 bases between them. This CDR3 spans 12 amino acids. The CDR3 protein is CASSYLNYEQYF. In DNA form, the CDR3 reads TGTGCCAGCAGTTACCTGAATTACGAGCAGTACTTC.

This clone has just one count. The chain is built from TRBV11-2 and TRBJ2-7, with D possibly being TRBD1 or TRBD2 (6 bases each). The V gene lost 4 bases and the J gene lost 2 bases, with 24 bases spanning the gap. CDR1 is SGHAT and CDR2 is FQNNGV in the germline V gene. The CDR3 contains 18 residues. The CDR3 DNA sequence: TGTGCCAGCAGCTCTCCTCGGGGGCTAACGCCTCCTGCCTACGAGCAGTACTTC. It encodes CASSSPRGLTPPAYEQYF.

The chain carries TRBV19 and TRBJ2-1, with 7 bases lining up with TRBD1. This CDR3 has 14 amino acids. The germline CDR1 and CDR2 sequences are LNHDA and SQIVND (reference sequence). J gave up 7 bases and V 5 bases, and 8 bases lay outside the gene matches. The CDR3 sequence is CASSHRGGWNEQFF. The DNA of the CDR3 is TGTGCCAGTAGTCACAGGGGCGGGTGGAATGAGCAGTTCTTC.

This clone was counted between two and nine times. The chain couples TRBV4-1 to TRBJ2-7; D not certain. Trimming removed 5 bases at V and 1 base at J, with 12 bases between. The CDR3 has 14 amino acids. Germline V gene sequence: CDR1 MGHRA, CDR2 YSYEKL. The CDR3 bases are TGCGCCAGCAGCTTCCAGTCTGGGTCCTACGAGCAGTACTTC. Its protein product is CASSFQSGSYEQYF.